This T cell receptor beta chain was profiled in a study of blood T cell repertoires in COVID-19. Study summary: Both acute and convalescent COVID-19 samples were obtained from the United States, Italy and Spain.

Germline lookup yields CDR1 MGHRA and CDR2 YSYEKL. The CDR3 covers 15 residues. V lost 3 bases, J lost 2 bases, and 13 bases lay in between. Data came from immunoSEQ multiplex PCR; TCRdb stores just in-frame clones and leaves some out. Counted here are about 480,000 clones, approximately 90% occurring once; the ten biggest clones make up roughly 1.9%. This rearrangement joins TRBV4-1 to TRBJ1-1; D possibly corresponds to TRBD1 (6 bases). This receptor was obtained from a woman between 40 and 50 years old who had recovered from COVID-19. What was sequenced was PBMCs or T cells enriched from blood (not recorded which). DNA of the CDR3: TGCGCCAGCAGCCACCCTACAGGGACCAACACTGAAGCTTTCTTT. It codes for CASSHPTGTNTEAFF.